This T cell receptor beta chain was recorded in a study of CD8+ T cells in alopecia areata. cDNA prepared by RNA extraction and subsequent reverse transcription served as the template for sequencing. Repertoires were generated with immunoSEQ multiplex PCR, while TCRdb's copy carries only in-frame clones and drops some. Of around 3,500 clones listed, around 68% were seen once; the top ten hold roughly 6.7%. Treatment here: oral pan-JAK inhibitor, 5-10 mg twice daily. Alopecia areata patients gave lesional scalp punch biopsies and peripheral blood samples. The germline V gene encodes CDR1 MDHEN and CDR2 SYDVKM. CDR3 length: 15 amino acids. Trimming shortened V by 1 base and J by 6 bases, and 15 bases separated the two germline ends.

This TCR came from a human donor with alopecia areata. The chain carries TRBV28 and TRBJ2-5; the D gene is possibly TRBD1 (5 bases). This material consisted of skin, taken at week 24, from a patient treated with tofacitinib. CDR3 nucleotides: TGTGCCAGCAGTTTATTTGGCCAGGGCATAAAGACCCAGTACTTC. Translated: CASSLFGQGIKTQYF.